The subject of this entry is one TCR beta chain. These data are taken from a study of blood T cell repertoires in COVID-19. In germline, CDR1 is SGHKS, CDR2 YYEKEE (reference sequence). V was clipped by 0 bases and J by 0 bases, with 17 bases between them. This CDR3 spans 18 amino acids. Original processing methods: Estimation of nucleated cell counts relied on the amplification of reference gene primers. Clones were sequenced by immunoSEQ multiplex PCR, and TCRdb holds only the in-frame ones, with some missing. For V, J and clone size, that table is used; D and trimming come from the DNA. Here the sample spans a few hundred thousand clones, about nine tenths being singletons.

The sequence was collected from a man between 65 and 85 years old with acute or convalescent COVID-19. The specimen sequenced was peripheral blood. The chain joins TRBV5-5 to TRBJ2-3; tentative D call: TRBD2 (6 bases). CDR3 in DNA: TGTGCCAGCAGCTTGGGGCGGGGAGTGATGATTAGCACAGATACGCAGTATTTT. Its protein is CASSLGRGVMISTDTQYF.